This T cell receptor (beta chain) was sequenced in a study of T cell repertoires in cytomegalovirus infection. Whole-study context: Evidence of both CMV infection and a matching HLA type came from public TCR beta signatures.

The germline V gene has CDR1 ENHRY and CDR2 SYGVKD. With 1 base clipped from V and 0 bases from J, the junction kept 9 bases outside the gene matches. The CDR3 has 18 residues. From the reads, TCRdb called clonotypes with MiXCR, one entry per CDR3 protein. This table has around 710,000 distinct CDR3 sequences, roughly 28% appearing once. Study observations and caveats: The ex vivo response showed dominance by HLA-C-restricted CMV-specific TCR beta clonotypes.

On this clonotype itself: The antigen is not known.

V usage is TRBV10-3 and J usage is TRBJ2-7, with TRBD1 matching over 10 bases. The specimen comprised cultured CD8+ T cells from PBMCs, sampled from culture after CMV antigen stimulation. This TCR came from a human donor in good health (CMV status not recorded). Some clones in this sample may be carry-over from other donors' samples. In DNA, the CDR3 is TGTGCCATCAGTGAGTTAGTAACGGGGACAGGGGTCTCCTACGAGCAGTACTTC. Translated, it gives CAISELVTGTGVSYEQYF.